This TCR beta chain was found in a study of blood T cell repertoires in COVID-19. The data were produced by immunoSEQ multiplex PCR, yet TCRdb's version contains in-frame clones alone and is incomplete. The data show 180,000 or so clones, with around 83% seen just once and 13% to 15% held by the top ten. Ages ranged from roughly 18 to 100 years, with residence in fewer than 25 US areas. Participants reported their clinical history, and cohort assignment relied on those reports. Recovered status in Cohort 3 required two negative PCRs, clearance, or symptom resolution. The receptor comes from a man aged 45-65 years who had recovered from COVID-19. Sequenced sample: PBMCs or T cells enriched from blood (not recorded which).

The CDR3 loop reads CAWGREETNSPLHF. The CDR3 region has the DNA TGTGCCTGGGGTCGGGAGGAAACGAATTCACCCCTCCACTTT. This chain uses TRBV30 with TRBJ1-6, with D hard to call. Trimming removed 5 bases at V and 7 bases at J, with 15 bases between. This CDR3 is 14 amino acids long. From germline, CDR1 is GTSNPN and CDR2 SVGIG (reference sequence).